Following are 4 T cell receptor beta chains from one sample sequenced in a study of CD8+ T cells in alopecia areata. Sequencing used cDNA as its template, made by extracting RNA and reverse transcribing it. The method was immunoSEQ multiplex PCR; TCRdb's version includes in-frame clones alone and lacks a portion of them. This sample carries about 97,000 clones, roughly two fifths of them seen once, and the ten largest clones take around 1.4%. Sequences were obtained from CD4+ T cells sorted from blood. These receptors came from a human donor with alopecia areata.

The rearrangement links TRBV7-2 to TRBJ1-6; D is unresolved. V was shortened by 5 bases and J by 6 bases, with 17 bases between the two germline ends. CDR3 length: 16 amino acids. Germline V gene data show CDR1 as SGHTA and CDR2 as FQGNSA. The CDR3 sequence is CASSPRRDRSNSPLHF. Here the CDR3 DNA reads TGTGCCAGCAGCCCCCGTAGAGACCGGTCTAATTCACCCCTCCACTTT.

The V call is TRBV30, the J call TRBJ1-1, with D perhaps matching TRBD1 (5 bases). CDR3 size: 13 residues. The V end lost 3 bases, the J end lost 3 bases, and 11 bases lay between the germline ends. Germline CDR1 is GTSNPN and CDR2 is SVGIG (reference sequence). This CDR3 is CAWRHGTDTEAFF. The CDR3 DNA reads TGTGCCTGGAGACATGGGACTGACACTGAAGCTTTCTTT.

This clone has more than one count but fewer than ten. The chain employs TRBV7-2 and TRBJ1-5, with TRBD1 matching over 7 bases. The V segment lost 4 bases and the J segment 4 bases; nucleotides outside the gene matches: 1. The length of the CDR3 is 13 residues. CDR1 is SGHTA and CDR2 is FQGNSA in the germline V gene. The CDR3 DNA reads TGTGCCAGCAGCTCCAGGGGGAATCAGCCCCAGCATTTT. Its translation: CASSSRGNQPQHF.

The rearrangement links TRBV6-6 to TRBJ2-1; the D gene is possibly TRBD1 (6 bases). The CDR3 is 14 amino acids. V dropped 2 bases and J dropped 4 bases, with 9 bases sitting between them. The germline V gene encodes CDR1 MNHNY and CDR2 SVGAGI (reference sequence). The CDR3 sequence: CASSYRGGYNEQFF. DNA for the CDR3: TGTGCCAGCAGTTACCGAGGGGGTTACAATGAGCAGTTCTTC.